One and the same sample provided the 30 T cell receptor beta chains below, sequenced in a study of neurological immune-mediated disorders. TCRdb reprocessed the 5' RACE reads with MiXCR, giving one entry per CDR3 protein. The sample includes around 15,000 distinct CDR3 sequences, 14% to 15% of them seen just once. Sequences were obtained from PBMCs. Receptors originate from a man aged 55 to 70 with HTLV-1-associated myelopathy (HAM/TSP).

V and J are TRBV5-1 and TRBJ2-5, with D hard to call. The V gene lost 7 bases and the J gene lost 2 bases, with 12 bases spanning the gap. CDR1 SGHRS and CDR2 YFSETQ come from the germline V gene. The CDR3 is made up of 13 amino acids. The CDR3: CASLGGVQETQYF. In DNA form, the CDR3 reads TGCGCCAGCTTGGGTGGAGTACAAGAGACCCAGTACTTC.

This clonotype has at least ten counts. This sequence joins TRBV7-3 and TRBJ1-1, with TRBD1 matching over 8 bases. The V segment lost 8 bases and the J segment 6 bases; nucleotides outside the gene matches: 11. The CDR3 loop spans 14 amino acids. Germline lookup yields CDR1 SGHTA and CDR2 FQGTGA. The CDR3 protein is CASSAGGFSPEAFF. The CDR3 nucleotides read TGTGCCAGCTCGGCAGGGGGCTTTTCCCCTGAAGCTTTCTTT.

This clonotype showed up many times. The chain employs TRBV20-1 and TRBJ1-2; TRBD1 is a possible D gene (5 bases). CDR3 length equals 13 residues. V was cut by 6 bases and J by 0 bases, with 11 bases left in between. Germline V gene sequence: CDR1 DFQATT, CDR2 SNEGSKA (reference sequence). The CDR3 DNA follows: TGCAGTGCGCAGGGATCTCCTAACTATGGCTACACCTTC. This gives the protein CSAQGSPNYGYTF.

The table lists this clonotype with many counts. The chain recombines TRBV28 with TRBJ1-1, with TRBD1 identical over 8 bases. The J segment lost 0 bases and the V segment lost 2 bases, leaving 8 bases of the junction unmatched. The CDR3 is made up of 17 amino acids. Per the germline V gene, CDR1 is MDHEN and CDR2 is SYDVKM. The CDR3 DNA sequence: TGTGCCAGCAGTTTACAGGGGGCTATGATGATGAACACTGAAGCTTTCTTT. As protein: CASSLQGAMMMNTEAFF.

This clonotype was recorded many times. CDR3 amino acids: CASSLDLGGVKYEQYF. CDR3 coding DNA: TGTGCCAGCAGCTTAGATCTCGGGGGGGTGAAGTACGAGCAGTACTTC. This chain connects TRBV11-2 to TRBJ2-7; TRBD2 agrees at 8 bases. Per germline, CDR1 SGHAT and CDR2 FQNNGV. This CDR3 comprises 16 residues. V lost 0 bases, J lost 4 bases, and 8 bases stayed unmatched.

This clonotype has a handful of counts. The V and J genes are TRBV7-6 and TRBJ2-3, with D unresolved. The CDR3 has 15 amino acids. V gave up 1 base and J gave up 0 bases, with 8 bases separating them. Germline V gene lookup returns CDR1 SGHVS and CDR2 FNYEAQ. The CDR3 nucleotides are TGTGCCAGCAGCTTAGGCCCCCGCAGCACAGATACGCAGTATTTT. The encoded protein is CASSLGPRSTDTQYF.

This chain connects TRBV5-5 to TRBJ2-1, with TRBD1 matching over 8 bases. Germline CDR1 is SGHKS and CDR2 is YYEKEE (reference sequence). CDR3 length equals 16 residues. V shed 0 bases and J 0 bases; nucleotides not matched to a gene: 2. CDR3 amino acids: CASSLVGTGSYNEQFF. CDR3 DNA: TGTGCCAGCAGCTTGGTCGGGACAGGCTCCTACAATGAGCAGTTCTTC.

The genes are TRBV6-2 or TRBV6-3 and TRBJ2-7; TRBD1 is a possible D gene (6 bases). V was shortened by 10 bases and J by 4 bases, with 11 bases between the two germline ends. This CDR3 has 11 amino acids. The germline V gene encodes CDR1 MNHEY and CDR2 SVGEGT. The CDR3 sequence is CATWTEYEQYF. The DNA of the CDR3 is TGTGCCACCTGGACAGAATACGAGCAGTACTTC.

Sample share makes this clonotype medium-sized (0.01 to 0.1%). The chain combines TRBV20-1 with TRBJ1-2; 10 nucleotides line up with TRBD1. The CDR3 covers 14 residues. Germline loops: CDR1 DFQATT, CDR2 SNEGSKA (reference sequence). J was trimmed by 4 bases and V by 1 base; bases with no gene match: 3. CDR3 sequence reads: CSARVRDRGYGYTF. In DNA, the CDR3 is TGCAGTGCTAGAGTCCGGGACAGGGGCTATGGCTACACCTTC.

This clonotype was observed many times. J is TRBJ2-3 and V is TRBV7-3; D might be TRBD1 or TRBD2, each matching 6 bases. This CDR3 has 15 amino acids. V was trimmed by 5 bases and J by 7 bases, leaving 19 bases between them. Germline V gene sequence: CDR1 SGHTA, CDR2 FQGTGA. Here the CDR3 DNA reads TGTGCCAGCAGCCCCGGTGGTCCGGGGGCGCATACGCAGTATTTT. Its translation: CASSPGGPGAHTQYF.

This clonotype occurred many times. This chain links TRBV5-1 with TRBJ2-5; TRBD1 matches at 7 bases. The CDR3 sequence is 14 residues long. Trimming took 2 bases from V and 9 from J; bases not matched to a gene: 10. Germline loops: CDR1 SGHRS, CDR2 YFSETQ. CDR3: CASSFGTANSAQYF. The CDR3 DNA follows: TGCGCCAGCAGCTTCGGGACAGCCAATTCGGCCCAGTACTTC.

A remark on this clonotype: Without the conserved terminal phenylalanine or tryptophan, this CDR3 likely stems from a read error. The chain is built from TRBV29-1 and TRBJ2-7; D is perhaps TRBD2 (5 bases). CDR3 length equals 13 residues. Germline loops: CDR1 SQVTM, CDR2 ANQGSEA. The CDR3, as DNA: TGCAGTGTTGAGGGTGGCGATACCTACGAGCAGTACTTA. Amino acids: CSVEGGDTYEQYL.

This clonotype counts as medium-sized (0.01 to 0.1%). CDR3: CASSLRGRGQGQPQHF. The CDR3 nucleotides read TGTGCCAGCAGCTTAAGGGGCAGGGGGCAAGGGCAGCCCCAGCATTTT. This chain uses TRBV7-9 with TRBJ1-5, with TRBD1 matching 8 bases. V trimming: 2 bases; J trimming: 7 bases; junction bases outside the gene matches: 10. The CDR3 consists of 16 residues. Germline V CDR1 and CDR2: SEHNR, FQNEAQ (reference sequence).

This clonotype was detected many times. The chain has TRBV5-1 and TRBJ1-5; D not resolved. Germline CDR1 SGHRS, CDR2 YFSETQ. The CDR3 contains 14 residues. Between the trimmed V and J ends, which lost 4 bases and 0 bases, there was a span of 8 bases. The CDR3 region is CASSLDGSNQPQHF. CDR3 nucleotide sequence: TGCGCCAGCAGCCTGGACGGTAGCAATCAGCCCCAGCATTTT.

The sample holds many counts of this clonotype. The chain joins TRBV20-1 to TRBJ2-6; no definite D call. The germline gives CDR1 DFQATT, CDR2 SNEGSKA (reference sequence). This CDR3 is built from 16 residues. V lost 0 bases and J lost 0, with 9 bases in between. CDR3 protein: CSAREKGNSGANVLTF. In DNA form, the CDR3 reads TGCAGTGCTAGAGAAAAAGGGAACTCTGGGGCCAACGTCCTGACTTTC.

This clonotype showed up many times. The chain combines TRBV5-1 with TRBJ2-3; 7 nucleotides match TRBD2. J gave up 3 bases and V 1 base, and 11 bases lay outside the gene matches. Germline V CDR1 and CDR2: SGHRS, YFSETQ. This CDR3 spans 17 amino acids. CDR3 sequence: CASSLSLGGVVTDTQYF. The CDR3 region has the DNA TGCGCCAGCAGCTTGTCTCTGGGAGGGGTGGTGACAGATACGCAGTATTTT.

This clonotype was recorded at least ten times. The chain uses TRBV4-2 and TRBJ1-4; TRBD1 is a possible D gene (5 bases). The CDR3 extends over 16 amino acids. The germline gives CDR1 LGHNA, CDR2 YNFKEQ. V lost 3 bases and J 1 base, leaving 12 bases between the germline ends. As DNA, the CDR3 is TGTGCCAGCAGCCAGGACGGGGCTCGAACTAATGAAAAACTGTTTTTT. This codes for CASSQDGARTNEKLFF.

This clonotype is classed as medium-sized. The chain combines TRBV6-6 with TRBJ2-1; no reliable D call. The CDR3 is 13 residues long. Trimming removed 2 bases at V and 6 bases at J, with 8 bases between. Germline V gene data show CDR1 as MNHNY and CDR2 as SVGAGI (reference sequence). The CDR3 reads CASSYGFGNEQFF. The CDR3 bases are TGTGCCAGCAGTTACGGGTTTGGCAATGAGCAGTTCTTC.

This clonotype was seen many times. The chain joins TRBV10-2 to TRBJ2-1; D is unresolved. Germline V gene data show CDR1 as WSHSY and CDR2 as SAAADI. V lost 6 bases and J lost 3, with 12 bases in between. The CDR3 totals 14 residues. The CDR3 DNA reads TGCGCCAGCAGCCCATCGTTGAGCTACAATGAGCAGTTCTTC. It encodes CASSPSLSYNEQFF.

This clonotype showed up many times. The rearrangement joins TRBV7-3 to TRBJ1-1; D remains ambiguous. This CDR3 is 13 amino acids long. Trimming pared 2 bases from V and 10 bases from J, leaving 14 bases between. CDR1 is SGHTA, CDR2 FQGTGA, per germline. The CDR3 DNA follows: TGTGCCAGCAGCTTAGAGGCGGGTGGGCCAGCTTTCTTT. Its translation: CASSLEAGGPAFF. Complete variable domain (other parts from reference TRBV7-3 and TRBJ1-1): GAGVSQTPSNKVTEKGKYVELRCDPISGHTALYWYRQSLGQGPEFLIYFQGTGAADDSGLPNDRFFAVRPEGSVSTLKIQRTERGDSAVYLCASSLEAGGPAFFGQGTRLTVV.

This clonotype was seen repeatedly, ten times or more. CDR3 protein: CASSLTRGDNQPQHF. The CDR3 nucleotides are TGTGCCAGCAGCCTTACGAGGGGGGACAATCAGCCCCAGCATTTT. This sequence joins TRBV7-2 and TRBJ1-5, with a weak D call TRBD1 (6 bases). The germline V gene encodes CDR1 SGHTA and CDR2 FQGNSA. The CDR3 is 15 residues long. V dropped 5 bases and J dropped 3 bases, with 14 bases sitting between them.

This clonotype was detected many times. The chain couples TRBV12-3 or TRBV12-4 to TRBJ1-3; D may be TRBD1 (5 bases). Trimming took 3 bases from V and 3 from J, leaving 15 bases between them. This CDR3 region has 16 residues. CDR3 DNA: TGTGCCAGCAGTTTTCGGAATGGACATGTTGGAAACACCATATATTTT. It encodes CASSFRNGHVGNTIYF.

This clonotype was observed many times. CDR3 protein: CASSSAGLNTEAFF. For the CDR3, the DNA is TGTGCCAGCAGTTCCGCAGGGTTGAACACTGAAGCTTTCTTT. The chain joins TRBV6-5 to TRBJ1-1, with D possibly being TRBD1 (5 bases). This CDR3 is 14 amino acids long. Trimming removed 4 bases at V and 0 bases at J, with 9 bases between. Germline V gene lookup returns CDR1 MNHEY and CDR2 SVGAGI.

This clonotype occurred many times. This chain joins TRBV7-8 and TRBJ1-3; no firm D call. The CDR3 is made up of 14 amino acids. The V and J ends lost 3 bases and 4 bases respectively, with 10 bases between them. Germline CDR1 is SGHVS and CDR2 is FQNEAQ. The CDR3 sequence is CASSFDGSGNTIYF. The CDR3, as DNA: TGTGCCAGCAGCTTCGACGGGAGCGGAAACACCATATATTTT.

This clonotype was seen many times. The chain has TRBV6-6 and TRBJ2-5; tentative D call: TRBD1 (5 bases). This CDR3 has 18 amino acids. V was cut by 2 bases and J by 4 bases, with 23 bases left in between. Germline V gives CDR1 MNHNY, CDR2 SVGAGI (reference sequence). The CDR3 region is CASSYRGYVTEEGETQYF. CDR3 bases: TGTGCCAGCAGTTACCGAGGATATGTGACAGAAGAAGGAGAGACCCAGTACTTC.

This clonotype was counted at least ten times. V usage is TRBV14 and J usage is TRBJ2-1, with TRBD1 identical over 8 bases. The V segment lost 5 bases and the J segment 10 bases; nucleotides outside the gene matches: 19. This CDR3 has 17 amino acids. The V gene's germline CDR1 is SGHDN and CDR2 FVKESK. The CDR3 nucleotides are TGTGCCAGCAGCTGGGGGGACAGGTCCCGAACCGGGGTCGAGCAGTTCTTC. This translates into CASSWGDRSRTGVEQFF.

In this sample, this clonotype turned up many times. The CDR3 DNA follows: TGTGCCAGCAGCTTCGGACTCCCGGACGGAGAGACCCAGTACTTC. This encodes CASSFGLPDGETQYF. J is TRBJ2-5 and V is TRBV7-9; tentative D call: TRBD2 (5 bases). The germline V gene has CDR1 SEHNR and CDR2 FQNEAQ (reference sequence). V shed 3 bases and J shed 4 bases, with 15 bases lying between them. The CDR3 loop spans 15 amino acids.

This clonotype was observed at least ten times. This chain connects TRBV9 to TRBJ2-5; no definite D call. The V end was cut by 4 bases, the J end by 2 bases, with 15 bases between. The CDR3 has 15 amino acids. CDR1 and CDR2 (germline): SGDLS, YYNGEE. The DNA of the CDR3 is TGTGCCAGCAGCTCCTCGGGTGCAGGACAAGAGACCCAGTACTTC. Residues: CASSSSGAGQETQYF. The whole variable domain, filled in from reference TRBV9 and TRBJ2-5, reads DSGVTQTPKHLITATGQRVTLRCSPRSGDLSVYWYQQSLDQGLQFLIQYYNGEERAKGNILERFSAQQFPDLHSELNLSSLELGDSALYFCASSSSGAGQETQYFGPGTRLLVL.

This clonotype was detected many times. This sequence joins TRBV20-1 and TRBJ1-5, with D tentatively TRBD1 (6 bases). V shed 0 bases and J shed 6 bases, with 9 bases lying between them. Germline CDR1 reads DFQATT; CDR2 reads SNEGSKA (reference sequence). CDR3 length: 13 residues. CDR3 nucleotides: TGCAGTGCTAGAGATTCCAGGGGTCAGCCCCAGCATTTT. This translates into CSARDSRGQPQHF.

V usage is TRBV7-7 and J usage is TRBJ2-2; 7 positions match TRBD2. The CDR3 is 16 amino acids. Germline V gene sequence: CDR1 SSHAT, CDR2 FNYEAQ (reference sequence). The CDR3: CASPSEGGGGIGELFF. CDR3 DNA sequence: TGTGCTAGCCCATCGGAGGGCGGCGGGGGAATCGGGGAGCTGTTTTTT.